Listed below are T cell receptor beta chains from one sample, sequenced in a study of blood T cell repertoires in COVID-19. Some clones are missing from TCRdb's copy, which holds only in-frame ones; the method was immunoSEQ multiplex PCR. The sample has hundreds of thousands of clones, about 87% seen once. Input material: PBMCs or T cells enriched from blood (not recorded which). These receptors came from a woman aged 45-65 years who had recovered from COVID-19. Both conserved end residues are part of each CDR3. A D gene is named only where the DNA matches it firmly. Clone sizes are given selectively: once, few, many, or a class where the clone is expanded.

TRBD1,.,TRBV30,TRBJ2-3,CAWRTGGTDTQYF,TGTGCCTGGAGAACAGGGGGCACAGATACGCAGTATTTT
.,once,TRBV3-1/TRBV3-2,TRBJ2-3,CASSQEYGTSTDTQYF,TGTGCCAGCAGCCAAGAGTACGGGACTAGCACAGATACGCAGTATTTT
TRBD1,.,TRBV9,TRBJ1-2,CASSPGQGTNYGYTF,TGTGCCAGCAGCCCGGGACAGGGGACTAACTATGGCTACACCTTC
.,.,TRBV19,TRBJ1-5,CASNSETAHPQHF,TGTGCCTCCAACTCCGAGACAGCGCATCCCCAGCATTTT
TRBD2,.,TRBV6-1,TRBJ2-3,CASSDGATSGYTDTQYF,TGTGCCAGCAGTGATGGGGCGACTAGCGGGTACACAGATACGCAGTATTTT
TRBD1,.,TRBV18,TRBJ1-3,CASSPPTGAGNTIYF,TGTGCCAGCTCACCACCCACAGGGGCTGGAAACACCATATATTTT
.,.,TRBV18,TRBJ1-4,CASSPRRDTSTNEKLFF,TGTGCCAGCTCACCACGACGGGACACATCAACTAATGAAAAACTGTTTTTT
TRBD1,.,TRBV19,TRBJ2-3,CASSPYPGTGYTDTQYF,TGTGCCAGTAGTCCGTACCCCGGGACAGGGTACACAGATACGCAGTATTTT
.,.,TRBV10-1,TRBJ1-4,CASSDLTAPNEKLFF,TGCGCCAGCAGTGATTTAACAGCCCCTAATGAAAAACTGTTTTTT
TRBD2,.,TRBV7-2,TRBJ2-3,CASSPGTSGRAGFSDTQYF,TGTGCCAGCAGCCCCGGGACTAGCGGGAGGGCCGGGTTTTCAGATACGCAGTATTTT
TRBD1,.,TRBV5-1,TRBJ2-7,CASSWGQGAGYEQYF,TGCGCCAGCAGCTGGGGACAGGGGGCGGGGTACGAGCAGTACTTC
TRBD2,.,TRBV28,TRBJ2-1,CACSSGTSAYEQFF,TGTGCCTGTTCATCCGGGACTAGTGCATATGAGCAGTTCTTC
.,.,TRBV3-1/TRBV3-2,TRBJ1-2,CASSRAGADYGYTF,TGTGCCAGCAGCCGCGCGGGGGCGGACTATGGCTACACCTTC
TRBD2,.,TRBV9,TRBJ2-2,CASSVLAGVETGELFF,TGTGCCAGCAGCGTACTGGCGGGAGTGGAGACCGGGGAGCTGTTTTTT
.,.,TRBV4-1,TRBJ1-1,CASSRLASALSMNTEAFF,TGCGCCAGCAGCCGACTAGCATCTGCTCTTTCAATGAACACTGAAGCTTTCTTT
.,.,TRBV30,TRBJ2-2,CAWRAVVGELFF,TGTGCCTGGAGAGCGGTTGTCGGGGAGCTGTTTTTT
.,.,TRBV19,TRBJ1-4,CASSRVKVEKLFF,TGTGCCAGTAGCCGGGTGAAGGTTGAAAAACTGTTTTTT
TRBD1,.,TRBV6-2/TRBV6-3,TRBJ2-7,CASSHRTGPSYEQYF,TGTGCCAGCAGCCATAGGACAGGGCCAAGTTACGAGCAGTACTTC
.,.,TRBV7-9,TRBJ2-2,CASSLAASVTGELFF,TGTGCCAGCAGCTTAGCGGCTAGCGTCACCGGGGAGCTGTTTTTT
TRBD1,.,TRBV5-4,TRBJ2-2,CASSLPPQGKTGELFF,TGTGCCAGCAGCTTGCCTCCACAGGGGAAAACCGGGGAGCTGTTTTTT